The 15 T cell receptor beta chains below were found in one sample sequenced in a study of cytomegalovirus exposure and HLA in healthy donors. The primer mix had 60 Vbeta and 13 Jbeta primers. This table comes from immunoSEQ multiplex PCR, and its TCRdb copy is limited to in-frame clones, with some not included. This table has around 150,000 clones, around 79% appearing once. Specimen: PBMCs. Receptors originate from a man aged 50 to 59 in good health and CMV-seropositive.

This clone was seen only a few times. The CDR3 sequence is CASDPRQGNGYTF. The CDR3 region has the DNA TGTGCCAGCGACCCCCGACAGGGCAATGGCTACACCTTC. This chain joins TRBV28 and TRBJ1-2; 7 positions match TRBD1. The CDR3 contains 13 residues. V shed 8 bases and J 6 bases; nucleotides not matched to a gene: 9. Germline V gene data show CDR1 as MDHEN and CDR2 as SYDVKM.

The genes are TRBV10-3 and TRBJ2-7, with 10 bases matching TRBD1. Germline-derived CDR1 and CDR2 are ENHRY and SYGVKD. The J segment lost 5 bases and the V segment lost 11 bases, leaving 9 bases of the junction unmatched. This CDR3 has 13 amino acids. The CDR3, as DNA: TGTGCCGGGGCAGGGACAGGGGTGGACGAGCAGTACTTC. Translation gives CAGAGTGVDEQYF.

The genes are TRBV28 and TRBJ1-5; 7 positions match TRBD1. The CDR3 is 12 amino acids. With 6 bases clipped from V and 16 bases from J, the junction kept 12 bases outside the gene matches. Germline V gene sequence: CDR1 MDHEN, CDR2 SYDVKM. In nucleotides, the CDR3 is TGTGCCAGCAGCCTCTTGGGACAGTCTAAACATTTT. It codes for CASSLLGQSKHF.

The CDR3 protein is CASSLFAGGSYEQYF. The CDR3, as DNA: TGTGCCAGCAGCTTATTTGCGGGAGGTTCCTACGAGCAGTACTTC. V usage is TRBV7-2 and J usage is TRBJ2-7, with 8 bases lining up with TRBD2. J gave up 1 base and V 2 bases, and 4 bases lay outside the gene matches. The CDR3 loop spans 15 amino acids. From germline, CDR1 is SGHTA and CDR2 FQGNSA.

The genes are TRBV28 and TRBJ1-5, with D possibly TRBD1 on 6 matching bases. The CDR3 extends over 15 amino acids. CDR1 and CDR2 (germline): MDHEN, SYDVKM. V lost 8 bases and J 6 bases, leaving 20 bases between the germline ends. The CDR3 DNA sequence: TGTGCCAGCGCAAACCAGGGGAGGGATGGTCAGCCCCAGCATTTT. Its protein product is CASANQGRDGQPQHF.

This chain joins TRBV5-1 and TRBJ2-1, with 9 bases aligning to TRBD1. Germline V lookup: CDR1 SGHRS, CDR2 YFSETQ. J gave up 9 bases and V 3 bases, and 4 bases lay outside the gene matches. CDR3 length: 13 residues. For the CDR3, the DNA is TGCGCCAGCAGCTGGGACAGGGTTGGTGAGCAGTTCTTC. As protein: CASSWDRVGEQFF.

This chain uses TRBV6-5 with TRBJ1-1; D call uncertain. Deletions cut 6 bases from V and 6 bases from J, with 14 bases between. The CDR3 length is 13 residues. CDR1 is MNHEY and CDR2 is SVGAGI in the germline V gene. CDR3 bases: TGTGCCAGCAGCCGACGGTTGGACTCTGAAGCTTTCTTT. Translating it yields CASSRRLDSEAFF.

The V and J genes are TRBV6-6 and TRBJ2-3; 10 nucleotides align to TRBD2. The CDR3 spans 15 residues. The V segment lost 6 bases and the J segment 2 bases; nucleotides outside the gene matches: 5. Per the germline V gene, CDR1 is MNHNY and CDR2 is SVGAGI (reference sequence). The CDR3 nucleotides read TGTGCCAGCAGGTGGACTAGCGGCACCACAGATACGCAGTATTTT. As protein: CASRWTSGTTDTQYF.

The V gene is TRBV5-1, the J gene TRBJ2-1, with TRBD2 identical over 13 bases. Germline CDR1 is SGHRS and CDR2 is YFSETQ. This CDR3 comprises 19 residues. V shed 4 bases, J shed 1 base, and the junction held 11 bases outside the gene matches. The CDR3 DNA reads as TGCGCCAGCAGCCCTGGGACTAGCGGGATCAAGGGGTCCTACAATGAGCAGTTCTTC. It translates to CASSPGTSGIKGSYNEQFF.

The gene calls are TRBV5-4 and TRBJ1-1; a possible D gene is TRBD1 (5 bases). Trimming cost V 4 bases and J 5 bases, with 18 bases left between them. The CDR3 spans 15 residues. Germline values: CDR1 SGHNT, CDR2 YYREEE (reference sequence). The DNA for the CDR3 is TGTGCCAGCAGCCCCCAAAATGCGGGGGATACTGAAGCTTTCTTT. Translating it yields CASSPQNAGDTEAFF.

The J gene is TRBJ2-3, the V gene TRBV4-1; 9 nucleotides align to TRBD2. CDR1 and CDR2 from the germline V gene are MGHRA and YSYEKL. This CDR3 spans 18 amino acids. V gave up 4 bases and J gave up 4 bases; unmatched junction bases: 15. As DNA, the CDR3 is TGCGCCAGCAGCCTCCAAGAAGTTAGCGGGAGACCGGCAGATACGCAGTATTTT. It yields the protein CASSLQEVSGRPADTQYF.

The V call is TRBV2, the J call TRBJ2-2; 10 bases are shared with TRBD2. Germline values: CDR1 SNHLY, CDR2 FYNNEI. The CDR3 is 15 amino acids. V lost 7 bases, J lost 5 bases, and 7 bases stayed unmatched. CDR3 region: CASNLAGVMTGELFF. The CDR3, as DNA: TGTGCCAGCAACCTAGCGGGAGTAATGACCGGGGAGCTGTTTTTT.

This chain uses TRBV6-1 with TRBJ2-1, with D unclear. This CDR3 region has 13 residues. The V and J ends lost 4 bases and 2 bases respectively, with 6 bases between them. Per germline, CDR1 MNHNS and CDR2 SASEGT. The CDR3: CASSVTAYNEQFF. The DNA of the CDR3 is TGTGCCAGCAGTGTGACTGCCTACAATGAGCAGTTCTTC.

The chain combines TRBV2 with TRBJ2-3; a weak D match, TRBD1 (6 bases). This CDR3 is built from 14 residues. Germline CDR1 and CDR2: SNHLY and FYNNEI. The V end was cut by 6 bases, the J end by 6 bases, with 16 bases between. The CDR3 region is CASSIEGDSDTQYF. In DNA form, the CDR3 reads TGTGCCAGCAGCATTGAGGGGGATTCGGATACGCAGTATTTT.

The chain carries TRBV7-9 and TRBJ2-7; D gene ambiguous. From germline, CDR1 is SEHNR and CDR2 FQNEAQ (reference sequence). V dropped 10 bases and J dropped 9 bases, with 19 bases sitting between them. This CDR3 has 12 residues. CDR3: CATTNDGAVQYF. Written as DNA, the CDR3 is TGTGCCACCACTAACGACGGTGCTGTGCAGTACTTC.